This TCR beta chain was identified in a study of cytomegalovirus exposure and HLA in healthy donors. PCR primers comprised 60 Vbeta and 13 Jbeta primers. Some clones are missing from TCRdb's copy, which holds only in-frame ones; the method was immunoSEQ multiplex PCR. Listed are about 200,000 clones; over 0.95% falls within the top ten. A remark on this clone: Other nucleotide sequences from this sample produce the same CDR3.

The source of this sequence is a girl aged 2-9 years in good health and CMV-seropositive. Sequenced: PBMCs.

CDR3 loop: CASSRDRNTGELFF. CDR3 bases: TGTGCCAGCAGTCGGGACAGGAACACCGGGGAGCTGTTTTTT. The V call is TRBV6-1, the J call TRBJ2-2; 7 bases match TRBD1. The germline gives CDR1 MNHNS, CDR2 SASEGT. This CDR3 contains 14 residues. The V gene end was trimmed by 5 bases and the J gene end by 1 base; junction bases not matched to a gene: 1.